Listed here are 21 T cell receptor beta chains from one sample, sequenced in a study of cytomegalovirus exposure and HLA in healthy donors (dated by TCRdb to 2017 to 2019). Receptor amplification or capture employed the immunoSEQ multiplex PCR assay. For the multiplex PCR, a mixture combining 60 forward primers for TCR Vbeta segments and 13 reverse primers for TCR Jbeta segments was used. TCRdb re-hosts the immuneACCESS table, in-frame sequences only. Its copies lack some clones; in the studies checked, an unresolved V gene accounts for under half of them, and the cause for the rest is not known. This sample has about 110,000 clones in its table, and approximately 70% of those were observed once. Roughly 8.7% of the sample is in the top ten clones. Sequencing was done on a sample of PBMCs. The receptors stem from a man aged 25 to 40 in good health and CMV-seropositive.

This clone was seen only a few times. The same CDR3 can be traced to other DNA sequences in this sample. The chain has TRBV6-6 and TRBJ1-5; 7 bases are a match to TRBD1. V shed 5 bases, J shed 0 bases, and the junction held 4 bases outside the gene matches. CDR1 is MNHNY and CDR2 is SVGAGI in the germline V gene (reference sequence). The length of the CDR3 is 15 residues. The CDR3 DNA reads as TGTGCCAGCAGTGCAAGGGGGCCTAGCAATCAGCCCCAGCATTTT. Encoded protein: CASSARGPSNQPQHF.

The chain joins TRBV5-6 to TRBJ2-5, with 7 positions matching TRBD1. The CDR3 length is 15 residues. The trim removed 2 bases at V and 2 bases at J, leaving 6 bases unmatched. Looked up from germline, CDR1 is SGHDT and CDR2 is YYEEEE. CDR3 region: CASSFAGTDQETQYF. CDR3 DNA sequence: TGTGCCAGCAGCTTCGCCGGGACAGATCAAGAGACCCAGTACTTC.

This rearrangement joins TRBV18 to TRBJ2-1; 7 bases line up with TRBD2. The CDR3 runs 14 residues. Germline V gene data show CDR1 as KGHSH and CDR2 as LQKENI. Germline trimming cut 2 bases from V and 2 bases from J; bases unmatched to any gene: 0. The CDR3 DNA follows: TGTGCCAGCTCACCAGCGGGGGCCTACAATGAGCAGTTCTTC. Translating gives CASSPAGAYNEQFF.

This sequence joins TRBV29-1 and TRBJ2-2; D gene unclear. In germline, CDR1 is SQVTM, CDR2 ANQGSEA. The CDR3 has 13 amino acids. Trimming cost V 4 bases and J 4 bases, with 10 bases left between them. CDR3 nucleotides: TGCAGCGTTGCCCCTGTATCCACCGGGGAGCTGTTTTTT. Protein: CSVAPVSTGELFF.

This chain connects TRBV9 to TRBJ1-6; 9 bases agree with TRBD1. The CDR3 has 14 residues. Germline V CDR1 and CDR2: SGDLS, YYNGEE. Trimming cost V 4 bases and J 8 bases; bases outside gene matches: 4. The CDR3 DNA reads TGTGCCAGCAGCCTACAGGGGGCTTATTCACCCCTCCACTTT. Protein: CASSLQGAYSPLHF.

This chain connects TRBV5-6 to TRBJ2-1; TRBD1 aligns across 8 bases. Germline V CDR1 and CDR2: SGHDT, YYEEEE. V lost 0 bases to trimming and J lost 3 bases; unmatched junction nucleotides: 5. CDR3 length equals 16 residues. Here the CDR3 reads CASSLGTGGGYNEQFF. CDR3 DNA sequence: TGTGCCAGCAGCTTGGGCACAGGGGGTGGCTACAATGAGCAGTTCTTC.

CDR3 nucleotide sequence: TGTGCCAGTAGTATCATACCGGGACAGGGGAATACTGAAGCTTTCTTT. It codes for CASSIIPGQGNTEAFF. The rearrangement joins TRBV19 to TRBJ1-1, with 10 bases aligning to TRBD1. CDR3 length: 16 amino acids. Germline lookup yields CDR1 LNHDA and CDR2 SQIVND (reference sequence). V lost 3 bases and J lost 5; bases outside the gene matches: 9.

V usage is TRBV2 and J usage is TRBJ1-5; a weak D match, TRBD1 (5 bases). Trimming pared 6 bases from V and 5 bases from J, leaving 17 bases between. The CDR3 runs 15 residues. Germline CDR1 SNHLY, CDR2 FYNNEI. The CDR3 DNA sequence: TGTGCCAGCAGCTCCCTGGCAGGGTCGGATCAGCCCCAGCATTTT. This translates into CASSSLAGSDQPQHF.

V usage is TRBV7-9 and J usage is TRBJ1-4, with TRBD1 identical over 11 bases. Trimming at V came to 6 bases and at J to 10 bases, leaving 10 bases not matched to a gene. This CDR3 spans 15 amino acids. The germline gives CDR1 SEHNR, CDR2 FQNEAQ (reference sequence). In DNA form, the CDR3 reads TGTGCCAGCAGTCTTTCCGGGACAGGGGGTGGAAAACTGTTTTTT. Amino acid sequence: CASSLSGTGGGKLFF.

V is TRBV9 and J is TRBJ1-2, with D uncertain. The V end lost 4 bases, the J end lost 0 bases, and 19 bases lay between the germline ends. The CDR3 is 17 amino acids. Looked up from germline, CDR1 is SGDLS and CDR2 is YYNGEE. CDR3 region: CASSPRETRYSNYGYTF. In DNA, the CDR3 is TGTGCCAGCAGCCCCCGGGAGACCAGGTATTCTAACTATGGCTACACCTTC. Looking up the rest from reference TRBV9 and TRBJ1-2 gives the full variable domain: DSGVTQTPKHLITATGQRVTLRCSPRSGDLSVYWYQQSLDQGLQFLIQYYNGEERAKGNILERFSAQQFPDLHSELNLSSLELGDSALYFCASSPRETRYSNYGYTFGSGTRLTVV.

CDR3 sequence: CASSLEGGQPDTQYF. Written as DNA, the CDR3 is TGCGCCAGCAGCTTGGAGGGGGGGCAACCAGATACGCAGTATTTT. The V and J genes are TRBV5-1 and TRBJ2-3; the D gene is possibly TRBD2 (7 bases). The CDR3 has 15 amino acids. CDR1 is SGHRS, CDR2 YFSETQ, per germline. Deletions cut 0 bases from V and 4 bases from J, with 12 bases between. Together with reference TRBV5-1 and TRBJ2-3, the CDR3 gives the full variable domain: KAGVTQTPRYLIKTRGQQVTLSCSPISGHRSVSWYQQTPGQGLQFLFEYFSETQRNKGNFPGRFSGRQFSNSRSEMNVSTLELGDSALYLCASSLEGGQPDTQYFGPGTRLTVL.

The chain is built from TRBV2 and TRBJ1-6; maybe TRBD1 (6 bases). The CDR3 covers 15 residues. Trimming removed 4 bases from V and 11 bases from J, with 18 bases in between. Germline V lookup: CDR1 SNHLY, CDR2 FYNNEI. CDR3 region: CASSGGVGAVTPLHF. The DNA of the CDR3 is TGTGCCAGCAGTGGGGGCGTGGGGGCTGTAACACCCCTCCACTTT.

The CDR3 sequence is CASSGGSIDTDTQYF. The CDR3, as DNA: TGTGCCAGCAGCGGAGGGTCAATCGACACAGATACGCAGTATTTT. J is TRBJ2-3 and V is TRBV9; a weak D match, TRBD2 (5 bases). The CDR3 sequence is 15 residues long. CDR1 is SGDLS, CDR2 YYNGEE, per germline. V was shortened by 3 bases and J by 2 bases, with 13 bases between the two germline ends.

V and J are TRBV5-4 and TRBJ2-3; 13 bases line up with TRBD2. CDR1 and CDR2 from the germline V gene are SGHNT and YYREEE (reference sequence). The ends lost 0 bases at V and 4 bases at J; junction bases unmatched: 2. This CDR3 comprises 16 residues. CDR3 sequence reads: CASSLELAGGADTQYF. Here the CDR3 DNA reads TGTGCCAGCAGCTTGGAACTAGCGGGGGGGGCAGATACGCAGTATTTT.

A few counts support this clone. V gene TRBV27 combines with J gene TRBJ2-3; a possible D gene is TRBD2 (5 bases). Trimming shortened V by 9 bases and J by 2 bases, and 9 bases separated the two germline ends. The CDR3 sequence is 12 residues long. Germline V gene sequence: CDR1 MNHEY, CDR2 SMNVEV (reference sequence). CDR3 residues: CASAGLTDTQYF. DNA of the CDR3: TGTGCCAGTGCGGGCCTCACAGATACGCAGTATTTT.

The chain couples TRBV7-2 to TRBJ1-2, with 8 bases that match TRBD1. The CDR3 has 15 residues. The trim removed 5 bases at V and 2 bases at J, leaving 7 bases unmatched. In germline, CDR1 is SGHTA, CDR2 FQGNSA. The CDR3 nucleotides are TGTGCCAGCAGCGACTTCTACAGGGGGAACTATGGCTACACCTTC. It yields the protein CASSDFYRGNYGYTF.

The CDR3 DNA is TGCGCCAGCAGCGGCGGGACAGAGAGCTACGAGCAGTACTTC. Translated: CASSGGTESYEQYF. The chain links TRBV5-1 to TRBJ2-7, with D possibly matching TRBD1 (7 bases). Germline CDR1 is SGHRS and CDR2 is YFSETQ. CDR3 length equals 14 residues. V lost 4 bases and J lost 3, with 14 bases in between.

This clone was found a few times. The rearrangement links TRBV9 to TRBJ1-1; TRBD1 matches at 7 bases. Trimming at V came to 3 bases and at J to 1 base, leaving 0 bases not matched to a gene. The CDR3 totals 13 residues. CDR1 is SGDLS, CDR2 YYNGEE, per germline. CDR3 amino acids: CASSDRGNTEAFF. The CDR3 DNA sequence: TGTGCCAGCAGCGACAGGGGGAACACTGAAGCTTTCTTT.

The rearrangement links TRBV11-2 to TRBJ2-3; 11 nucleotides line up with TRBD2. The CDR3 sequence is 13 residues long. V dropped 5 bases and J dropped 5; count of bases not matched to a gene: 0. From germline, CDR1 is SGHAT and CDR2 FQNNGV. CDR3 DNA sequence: TGTGCCAGCAGCGGACTAGCGGGAGATACGCAGTATTTT. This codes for CASSGLAGDTQYF.

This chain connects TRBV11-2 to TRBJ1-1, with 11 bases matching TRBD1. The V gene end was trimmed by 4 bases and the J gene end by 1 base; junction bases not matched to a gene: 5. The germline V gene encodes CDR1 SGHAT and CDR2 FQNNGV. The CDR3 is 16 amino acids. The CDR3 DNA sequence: TGTGCCAGCAGCTATTGGGACAGGGGGTCGAACACTGAAGCTTTCTTT. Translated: CASSYWDRGSNTEAFF.

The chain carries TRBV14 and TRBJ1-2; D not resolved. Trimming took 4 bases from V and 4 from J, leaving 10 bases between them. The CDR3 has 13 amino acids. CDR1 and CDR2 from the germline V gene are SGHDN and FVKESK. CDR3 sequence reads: CASSPPAGYGYTF. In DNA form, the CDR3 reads TGTGCCAGCAGCCCCCCAGCAGGCTATGGCTACACCTTC. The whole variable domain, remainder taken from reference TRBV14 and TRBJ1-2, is EAGVTQFPSHSVIEKGQTVTLRCDPISGHDNLYWYRRVMGKEIKFLLHFVKESKQDESGMPNNRFLAERTGGTYSTLKVQPAELEDSGVYFCASSPPAGYGYTFGSGTRLTVV.